This T cell receptor beta chain was documented in a study of shared clonotypes between healthy human individuals. Assay used: immunoSEQ multiplex PCR; TCRdb lists only in-frame clones, some missing. This table holds approximately 2,000,000 clones, less than 95% found once. This CDR3 spans 14 amino acids. V lost 2 bases and J 2 bases, leaving 9 bases between the germline ends. From germline, CDR1 is SGHTS and CDR2 YDEGEE. This rearrangement joins TRBV5-8 to TRBJ2-3; a weak D match, TRBD1 (5 bases). This clonotype originated in a man aged 18 to 30 in good health. Some clones in this sample may be carry-over from other donors' samples. The specimen was naive CD4+ T cells from PBMCs. Subset denoted: CD45RA+ positively selected. The CDR3 nucleotides read TGTGCCAGCAGCTTAGGGGCTTACACAGATACGCAGTATTTT. Translation gives CASSLGAYTDTQYF.